The 3 T cell receptor beta chains reported below all come from one sample, sequenced in a study of shared clonotypes between healthy human individuals. Libraries were prepared by immunoSEQ multiplex PCR; TCRdb keeps only in-frame clonotypes and omits some of them. The sample records about half a million clones, roughly four fifths being singletons. Sequencing was done on a sample of PBMCs. The receptors here all came from a woman aged 40-49 years in good health. Some clones in this sample may be carry-over from other donors' samples.

V gene TRBV29-1 combines with J gene TRBJ2-2; the match to TRBD2 covers 14 bases. V trimming: 6 bases; J trimming: 5 bases; junction bases outside the gene matches: 5. Germline-derived CDR1 and CDR2 are SQVTM and ANQGSEA. This CDR3 spans 15 amino acids. The CDR3 sequence is CSVRGLAGVTGELFF. CDR3 bases: TGCAGCGTCAGGGGACTAGCGGGAGTTACCGGGGAGCTGTTTTTT.

The rearrangement links TRBV7-3 to TRBJ2-2, with 10 bases identical to TRBD2. Germline lookup yields CDR1 SGHTA and CDR2 FQGTGA. V shed 6 bases and J 8 bases; nucleotides not matched to a gene: 6. This CDR3 spans 14 amino acids. CDR3 DNA: TGTGCCAGCAGTTCTAGCGGGAGTAAAGGGGAGCTGTTTTTT. Encoded protein: CASSSSGSKGELFF.

This clone was counted many times. This rearrangement joins TRBV10-3 to TRBJ2-3; D possibly uses TRBD1 or TRBD2 (5 bases each). Germline V gene sequence: CDR1 ENHRY, CDR2 SYGVKD. V was clipped by 5 bases and J by 2 bases, with 14 bases between them. The CDR3 is 15 residues long. Written as DNA, the CDR3 is TGTGCCATCAGTAAAACCGGGACGGACACAGATACGCAGTATTTT. Amino acid sequence: CAISKTGTDTDTQYF.